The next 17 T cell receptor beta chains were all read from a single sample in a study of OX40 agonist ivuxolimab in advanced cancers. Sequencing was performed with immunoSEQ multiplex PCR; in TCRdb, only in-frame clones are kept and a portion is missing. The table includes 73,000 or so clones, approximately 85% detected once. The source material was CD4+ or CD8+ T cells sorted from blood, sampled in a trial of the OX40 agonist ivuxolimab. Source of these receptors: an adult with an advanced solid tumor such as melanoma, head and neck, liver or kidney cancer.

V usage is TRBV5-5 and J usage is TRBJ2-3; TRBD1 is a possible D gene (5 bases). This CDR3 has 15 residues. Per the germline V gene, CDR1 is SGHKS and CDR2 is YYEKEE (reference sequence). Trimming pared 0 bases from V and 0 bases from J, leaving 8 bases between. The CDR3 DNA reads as TGTGCCAGCAGCTTGGTAGCAGGGAGCACAGATACGCAGTATTTT. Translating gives CASSLVAGSTDTQYF.

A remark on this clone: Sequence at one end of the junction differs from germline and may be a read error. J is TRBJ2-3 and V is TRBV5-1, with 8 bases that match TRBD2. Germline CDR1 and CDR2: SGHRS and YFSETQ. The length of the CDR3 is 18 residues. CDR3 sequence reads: CASRLGGSGVASTDTQYF. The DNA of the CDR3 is TGCGCCAGCAGGTTGGGTGGTAGCGGGGTCGCCAGCACAGATACGCAGTATTTT.

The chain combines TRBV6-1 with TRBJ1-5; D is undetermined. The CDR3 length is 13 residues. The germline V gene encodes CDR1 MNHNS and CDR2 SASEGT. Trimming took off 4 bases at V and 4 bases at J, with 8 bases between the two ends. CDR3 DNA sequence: TGTGCCAGCAGTGCACGGCAAAATCAGCCCCAGCATTTT. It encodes CASSARQNQPQHF.

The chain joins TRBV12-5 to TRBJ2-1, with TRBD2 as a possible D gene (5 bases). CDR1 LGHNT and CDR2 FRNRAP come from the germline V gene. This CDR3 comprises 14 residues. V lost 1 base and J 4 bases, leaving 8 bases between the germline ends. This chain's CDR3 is CASGLGTQYNEQFF. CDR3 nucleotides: TGTGCTAGTGGTTTGGGGACTCAGTACAATGAGCAGTTCTTC. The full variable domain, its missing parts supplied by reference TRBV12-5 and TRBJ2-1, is DARVTQTPRHKVTEMGQEVTMRCQPILGHNTVFWYRQTMMQGLELLAYFRNRAPLDDSGMPKDRFSAEMPDATLATLKIQPSEPRDSAVYFCASGLGTQYNEQFFGPGTRLTVL.

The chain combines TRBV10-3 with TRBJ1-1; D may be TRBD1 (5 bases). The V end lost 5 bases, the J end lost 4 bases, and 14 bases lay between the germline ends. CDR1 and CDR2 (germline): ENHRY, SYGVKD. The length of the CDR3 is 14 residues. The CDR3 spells CAISKKDGGTEAFF. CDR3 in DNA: TGTGCCATCAGTAAGAAGGACGGGGGCACTGAAGCTTTCTTT.

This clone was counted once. CDR3 bases: TGCGCCAGCAGCTTGGTCCCCGGGACAGGGGTCGGGGAGCTGTTTTTT. Translating gives CASSLVPGTGVGELFF. The V gene is TRBV5-1, the J gene TRBJ2-2; 10 bases match TRBD1. Germline V gene data show CDR1 as SGHRS and CDR2 as YFSETQ. Trimming removed 0 bases from V and 7 bases from J; junction bases left unmatched: 6. This CDR3 comprises 16 residues.

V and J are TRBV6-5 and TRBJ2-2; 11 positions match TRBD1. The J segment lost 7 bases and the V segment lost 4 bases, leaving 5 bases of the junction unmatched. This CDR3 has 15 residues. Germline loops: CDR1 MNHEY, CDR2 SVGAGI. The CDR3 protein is CASSSGQGVIGELFF. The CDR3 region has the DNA TGTGCCAGCAGTTCGGGACAGGGGGTAATCGGGGAGCTGTTTTTT.

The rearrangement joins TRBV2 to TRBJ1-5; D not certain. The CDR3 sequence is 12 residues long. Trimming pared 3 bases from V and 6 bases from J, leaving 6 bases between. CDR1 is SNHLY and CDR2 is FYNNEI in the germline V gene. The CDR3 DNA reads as TGTGCCAGCAGTGACTATCGTCAGCCCCAGCATTTT. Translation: CASSDYRQPQHF.

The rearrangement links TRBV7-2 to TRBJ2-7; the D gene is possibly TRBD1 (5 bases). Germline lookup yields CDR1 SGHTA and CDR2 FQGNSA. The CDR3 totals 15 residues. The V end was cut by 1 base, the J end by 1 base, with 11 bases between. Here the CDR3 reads CASSLGLGLSYEQYF. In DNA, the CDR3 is TGTGCCAGCAGCTTAGGTCTGGGGCTATCCTACGAGCAGTACTTC.

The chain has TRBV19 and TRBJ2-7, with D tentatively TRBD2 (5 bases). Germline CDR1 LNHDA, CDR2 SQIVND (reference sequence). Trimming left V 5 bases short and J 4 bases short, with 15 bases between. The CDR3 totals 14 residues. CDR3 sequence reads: CASSQSRPGYEQYF. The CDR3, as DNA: TGTGCCAGTAGTCAATCTAGACCGGGATACGAGCAGTACTTC.

The CDR3 loop is CATSSRGSNQPQHF. In DNA form, the CDR3 reads TGTGCCACCAGCAGCCGGGGAAGCAATCAGCCCCAGCATTTT. The rearrangement uses TRBV15 and TRBJ1-5; the D is unclear. The germline CDR1 and CDR2 sequences are LNHNV and YYDKDF (reference sequence). The CDR3 runs 14 residues. V shed 3 bases and J shed 1 base, with 7 bases lying between them.

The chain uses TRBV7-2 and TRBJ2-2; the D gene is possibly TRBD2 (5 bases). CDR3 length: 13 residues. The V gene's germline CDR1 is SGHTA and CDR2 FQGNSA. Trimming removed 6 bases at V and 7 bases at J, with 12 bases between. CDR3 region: CASRPEALGELFF. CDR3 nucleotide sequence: TGTGCCAGCAGACCGGAGGCCCTCGGGGAGCTGTTTTTT.

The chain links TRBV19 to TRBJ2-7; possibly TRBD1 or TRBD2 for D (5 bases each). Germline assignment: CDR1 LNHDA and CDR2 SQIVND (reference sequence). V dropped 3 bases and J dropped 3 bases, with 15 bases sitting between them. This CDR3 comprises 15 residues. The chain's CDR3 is CASSIRDGELYEQYF. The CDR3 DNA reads TGTGCCAGTAGTATCCGGGACGGAGAACTCTACGAGCAGTACTTC.

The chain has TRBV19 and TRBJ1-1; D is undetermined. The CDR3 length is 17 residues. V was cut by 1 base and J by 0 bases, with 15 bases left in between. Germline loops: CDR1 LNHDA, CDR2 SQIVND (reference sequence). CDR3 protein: CASSIVVGRGVNTEAFF. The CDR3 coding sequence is TGTGCCAGTAGTATAGTGGTAGGGCGCGGTGTGAACACTGAAGCTTTCTTT. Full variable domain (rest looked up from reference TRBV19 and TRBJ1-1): DGGITQSPKYLFRKEGQNVTLSCEQNLNHDAMYWYRQDPGQGLRLIYYSQIVNDFQKGDIAEGYSVSREKKESFPLTVTSAQKNPTAFYLCASSIVVGRGVNTEAFFGQGTRLTVV.

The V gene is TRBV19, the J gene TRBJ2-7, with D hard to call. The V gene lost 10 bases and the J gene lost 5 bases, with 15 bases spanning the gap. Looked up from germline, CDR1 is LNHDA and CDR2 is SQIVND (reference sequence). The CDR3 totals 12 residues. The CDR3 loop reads CAIPLTKDEQYF. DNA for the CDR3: TGTGCCATACCCCTTACGAAAGACGAGCAGTACTTC.

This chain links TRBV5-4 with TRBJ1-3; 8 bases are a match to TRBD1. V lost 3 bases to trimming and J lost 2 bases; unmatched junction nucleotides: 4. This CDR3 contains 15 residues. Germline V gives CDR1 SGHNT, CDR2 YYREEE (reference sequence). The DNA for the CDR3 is TGTGCCAGCAGCTCAGGGGGCCCCACTGGAAACACCATATATTTT. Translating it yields CASSSGGPTGNTIYF.

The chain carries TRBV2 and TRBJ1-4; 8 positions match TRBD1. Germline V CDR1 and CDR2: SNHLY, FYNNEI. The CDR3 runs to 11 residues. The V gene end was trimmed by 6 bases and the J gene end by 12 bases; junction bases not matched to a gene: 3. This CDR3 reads CASRATGELFF. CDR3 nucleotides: TGTGCCAGCAGGGCGACAGGGGAACTGTTTTTT.